The entry below describes one TCR beta chain. Relative to the germline gene, one junction end is altered; a read error may explain this. The donors, healthy adults who were HIV-negative, had experienced no recent acute infections or vaccinations. The sample comes from a study of shared clonotypes between healthy human individuals. As for the study in general: A few men and two women, aged 18 to 49, were donors.

This CDR3 region has 16 residues. Germline V CDR1 and CDR2: SSHAT, FNYEAQ (reference sequence). This table comes from immunoSEQ multiplex PCR, and its TCRdb copy is limited to in-frame clones, with some not included. The table shows about 470,000 clones, with roughly 83% occurring only once. The gene calls are TRBV7-7 and TRBJ2-1, with 8 bases aligning to TRBD2. Material: PBMCs. This clonotype was sampled from a woman in her thirties or forties in good health. Some clones in this sample may be carry-over from other donors' samples. CDR3 DNA sequence: TGTGCTAGCAGCTTTGCCGAGACTAGCGTATACAATGAGCAGTTCTTC. Translation gives CASSFAETSVYNEQFF.